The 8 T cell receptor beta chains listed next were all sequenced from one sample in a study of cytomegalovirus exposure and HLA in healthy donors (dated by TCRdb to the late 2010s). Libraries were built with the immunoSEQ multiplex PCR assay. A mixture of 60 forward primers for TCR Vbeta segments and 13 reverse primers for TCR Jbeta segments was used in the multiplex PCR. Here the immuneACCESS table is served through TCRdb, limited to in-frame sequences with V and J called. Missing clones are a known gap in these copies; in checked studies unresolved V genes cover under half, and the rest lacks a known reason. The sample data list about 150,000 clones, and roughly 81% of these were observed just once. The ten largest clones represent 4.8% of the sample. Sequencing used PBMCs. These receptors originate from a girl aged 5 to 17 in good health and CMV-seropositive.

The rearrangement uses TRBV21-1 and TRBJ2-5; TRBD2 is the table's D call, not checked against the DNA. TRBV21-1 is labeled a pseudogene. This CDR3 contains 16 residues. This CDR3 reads CASSNKASGYQETQYF. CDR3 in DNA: TGTGCCAGCAGCAATAAGGCCTCGGGGTACCAAGAGACCCAGTACTTC.

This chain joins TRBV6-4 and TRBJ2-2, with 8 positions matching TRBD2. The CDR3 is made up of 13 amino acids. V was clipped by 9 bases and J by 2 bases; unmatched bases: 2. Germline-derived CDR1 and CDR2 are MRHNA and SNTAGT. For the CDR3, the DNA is TGTGCCAGTAGCGGGGCTAACACCGGGGAGCTGTTTTTT. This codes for CASSGANTGELFF.

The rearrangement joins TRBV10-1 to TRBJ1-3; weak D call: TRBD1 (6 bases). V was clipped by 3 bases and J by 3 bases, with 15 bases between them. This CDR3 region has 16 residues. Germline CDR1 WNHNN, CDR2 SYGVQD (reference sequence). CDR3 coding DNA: TGCGCCAGCAGTGAAAATACAGGGAACAGTGGAAACACCATATATTTT. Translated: CASSENTGNSGNTIYF.

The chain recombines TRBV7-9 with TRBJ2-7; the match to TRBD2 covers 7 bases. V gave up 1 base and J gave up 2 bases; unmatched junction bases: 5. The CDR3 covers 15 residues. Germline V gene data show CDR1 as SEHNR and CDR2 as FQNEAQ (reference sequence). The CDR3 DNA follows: TGTGCCAGCAGCTTAGAGGGCGGGAGAGCCTACGAGCAGTACTTC. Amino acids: CASSLEGGRAYEQYF.

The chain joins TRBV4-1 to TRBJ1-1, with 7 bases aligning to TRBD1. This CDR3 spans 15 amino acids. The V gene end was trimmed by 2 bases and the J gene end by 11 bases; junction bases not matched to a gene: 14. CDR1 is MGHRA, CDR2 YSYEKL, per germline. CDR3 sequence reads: CASSQPGQAGGNAFF. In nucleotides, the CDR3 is TGCGCCAGCAGCCAACCCGGACAGGCCGGGGGTAATGCTTTCTTT.

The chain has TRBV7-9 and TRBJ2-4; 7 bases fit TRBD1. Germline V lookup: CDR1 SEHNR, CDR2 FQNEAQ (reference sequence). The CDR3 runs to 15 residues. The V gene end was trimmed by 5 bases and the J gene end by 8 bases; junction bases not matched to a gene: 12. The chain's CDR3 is CASSDRNTGVDIQYF. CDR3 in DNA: TGTGCCAGCAGCGACCGAAATACAGGGGTTGACATTCAGTACTTC.

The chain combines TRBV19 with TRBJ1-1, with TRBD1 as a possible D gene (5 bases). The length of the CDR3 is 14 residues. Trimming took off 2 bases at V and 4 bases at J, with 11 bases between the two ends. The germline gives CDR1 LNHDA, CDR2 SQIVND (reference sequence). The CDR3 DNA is TGTGCCAGTAGTATAAGTCTTCAGGGCACTGAAGCTTTCTTT. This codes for CASSISLQGTEAFF.

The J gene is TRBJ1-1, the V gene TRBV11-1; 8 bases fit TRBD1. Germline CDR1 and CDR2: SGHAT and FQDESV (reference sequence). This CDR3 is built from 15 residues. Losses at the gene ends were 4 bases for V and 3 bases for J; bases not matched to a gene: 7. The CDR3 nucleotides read TGTGCCAGCAGCTCATACCGGGACAGGCACACTGAAGCTTTCTTT. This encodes CASSSYRDRHTEAFF.